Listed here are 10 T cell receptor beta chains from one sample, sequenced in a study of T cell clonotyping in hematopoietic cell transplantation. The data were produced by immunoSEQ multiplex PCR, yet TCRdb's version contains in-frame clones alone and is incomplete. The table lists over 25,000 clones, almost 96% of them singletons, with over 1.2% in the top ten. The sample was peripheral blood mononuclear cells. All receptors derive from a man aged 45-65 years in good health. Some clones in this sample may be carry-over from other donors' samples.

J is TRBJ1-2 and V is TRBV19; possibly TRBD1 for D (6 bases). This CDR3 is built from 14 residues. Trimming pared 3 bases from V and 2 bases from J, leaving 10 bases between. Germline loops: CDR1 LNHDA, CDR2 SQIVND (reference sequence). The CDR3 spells CASSIRGPNYGYTF. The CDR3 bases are TGTGCCAGTAGTATCAGGGGACCAAACTATGGCTACACCTTC.

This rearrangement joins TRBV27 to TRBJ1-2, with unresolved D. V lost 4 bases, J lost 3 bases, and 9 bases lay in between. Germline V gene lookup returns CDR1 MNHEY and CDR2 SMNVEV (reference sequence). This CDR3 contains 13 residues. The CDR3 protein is CASSSDRYYGYTF. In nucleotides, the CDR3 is TGTGCCAGCAGTTCGGACCGTTACTATGGCTACACCTTC.

For the CDR3, the DNA is TGTGCCAGCAGTGAATGGGCTGGGCAGGGGGGATTTTCGTCTCGCTACACCTTC. It codes for CASSEWAGQGGFSSRYTF. V and J are TRBV2 and TRBJ1-2; TRBD1 aligns across 7 bases. The J segment lost 9 bases and the V segment lost 2 bases, leaving 21 bases of the junction unmatched. Germline CDR1 SNHLY, CDR2 FYNNEI. The CDR3 sequence is 18 residues long.

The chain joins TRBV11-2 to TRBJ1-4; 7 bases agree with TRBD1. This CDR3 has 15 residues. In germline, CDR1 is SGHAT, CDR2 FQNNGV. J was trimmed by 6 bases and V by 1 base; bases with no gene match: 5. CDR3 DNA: TGTGCCAGCAGCTTAGGAGGGACAGAGCATGAAAAACTGTTTTTT. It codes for CASSLGGTEHEKLFF.

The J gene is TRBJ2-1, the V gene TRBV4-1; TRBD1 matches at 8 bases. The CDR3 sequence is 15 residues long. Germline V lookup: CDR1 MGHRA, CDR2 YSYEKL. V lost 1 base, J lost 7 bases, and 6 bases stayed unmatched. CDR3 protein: CASSQGQGAWNEQFF. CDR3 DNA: TGCGCCAGCAGCCAAGGGCAGGGGGCTTGGAATGAGCAGTTCTTC.

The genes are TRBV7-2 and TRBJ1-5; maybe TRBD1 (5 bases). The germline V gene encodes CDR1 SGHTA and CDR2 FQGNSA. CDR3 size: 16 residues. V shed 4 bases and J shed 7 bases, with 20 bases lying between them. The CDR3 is CASSSLPGPSDQPQHF. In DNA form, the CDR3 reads TGTGCCAGCAGCTCGCTCCCGGGGCCCTCGGACCAGCCCCAGCATTTT.

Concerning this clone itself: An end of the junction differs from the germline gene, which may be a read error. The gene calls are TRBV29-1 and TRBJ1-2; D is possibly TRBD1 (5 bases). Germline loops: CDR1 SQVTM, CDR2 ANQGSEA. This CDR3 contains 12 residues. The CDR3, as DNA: TGCAGCGTCGAAGGGGCCGCCGCTGGCTACACCTTC. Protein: CSVEGAAAGYTF.

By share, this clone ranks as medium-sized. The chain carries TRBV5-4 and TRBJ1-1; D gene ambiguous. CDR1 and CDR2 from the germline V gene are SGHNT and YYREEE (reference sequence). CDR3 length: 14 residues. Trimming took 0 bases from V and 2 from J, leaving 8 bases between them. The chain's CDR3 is CASSLDGTNTEAFF. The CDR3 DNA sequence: TGTGCCAGCAGCTTGGACGGAACCAACACTGAAGCTTTCTTT.

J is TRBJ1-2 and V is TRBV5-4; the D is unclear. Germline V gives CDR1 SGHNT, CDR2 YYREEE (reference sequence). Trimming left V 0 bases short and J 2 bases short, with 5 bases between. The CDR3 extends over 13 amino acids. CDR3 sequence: CASSLAGNYGYTF. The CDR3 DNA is TGTGCCAGCAGCTTGGCCGGAAACTATGGCTACACCTTC.

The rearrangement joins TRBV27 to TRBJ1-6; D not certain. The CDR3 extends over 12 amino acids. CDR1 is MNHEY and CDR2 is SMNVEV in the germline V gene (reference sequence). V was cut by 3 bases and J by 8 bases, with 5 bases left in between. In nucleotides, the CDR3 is TGTGCCAGCAGTTTCCAGGATTCACCCCTCCACTTT. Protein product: CASSFQDSPLHF.